Listed below are T cell receptor beta chains from one sample, sequenced in a study of T cell responses to AZD1222 COVID-19 vaccine. TCRdb's table, derived via immunoSEQ multiplex PCR, lists solely in-frame clones and lacks some. The table shows about 180,000 clones, with about 93% occurring only once. The material sequenced was peripheral blood, taken 28 days after the second AZD1222 dose. The receptors originated from an adult who received the AZD1222 COVID-19 vaccine. CDR3s include the opening cysteine and the closing phenylalanine or tryptophan. D genes are given only for firm matches. Clone size is stated in some rows and not others, as once, few, many or a class when expanded.

v_call	j_call	clone_size	cdr3_length	d_call	cdr3_nt	cdr3_aa
TRBV6-1	TRBJ1-4	-	15	-	TGTGCCAGCAGTGAAGGGGGGGCGTCTAATGAAAAACTGTTTTTT	CASSEGGASNEKLFF
TRBV2	TRBJ2-2	-	15	-	TGTGCCAGCAGTGCCGGTTTTCCGAACACCGGGGAGCTGTTTTTT	CASSAGFPNTGELFF
TRBV6-5	TRBJ2-6	-	15	-	TGTGCCAGCAGGGCAGGGTGGCCTGGGGCCAACGTCCTGACTTTC	CASRAGWPGANVLTF
TRBV10-3	TRBJ2-3	-	19	TRBD2	TGTGCCATCAGGCACAGCCTCGGACTAGCGGGGGGGCCAACAGATACGCAGTATTTT	CAIRHSLGLAGGPTDTQYF
TRBV5-6	TRBJ1-2	-	15	-	TGTGCCAGCAGGCGTGGGGCCGCCTCTCCCTCGAGCTACACCTTC	CASRRGAASPSSYTF
TRBV6-6	TRBJ2-3	once	17	TRBD2	TGTGCCAGCAGTCCTCGGACTAGCGGCCTTCGGTTGGGAACGCAGTATTTT	CASSPRTSGLRLGTQYF
TRBV2	TRBJ2-6	once	14	-	TGTGCCAGCAGTTTCTCGGGAGGGGCCAACGTCCTGACTTTC	CASSFSGGANVLTF
TRBV5-5	TRBJ2-1	-	17	TRBD1	TGTGCCAGCAGCTTCCTAGCATGGACAGGGGGCCAGAATGAGCAGTTCTTC	CASSFLAWTGGQNEQFF
TRBV18	TRBJ2-7	-	14	TRBD1	TGTGCCAGCTCACCTAGGGACAGGGCCTACGAGCAGTACTTC	CASSPRDRAYEQYF
TRBV2	TRBJ2-3	few	17	TRBD2	TGTGCCAGCAGCCGGACTAGCGGGAGGAGCTTCACAGATACGCAGTATTTT	CASSRTSGRSFTDTQYF
TRBV3-1/TRBV3-2	TRBJ2-7	-	15	TRBD2	TGTGCCAGCAGCCAACAAGCGGGGGGGCGCTACGAGCAGTACTTC	CASSQQAGGRYEQYF
TRBV7-9	TRBJ2-1	-	17	TRBD2	TGTGCCAGCAGCCGGCAGGGGACTAGCGGGGGCTACAATGAGCAGTTCTTC	CASSRQGTSGGYNEQFF
TRBV2	TRBJ2-7	-	14	-	TGTGCCAGCAGTCCCCTTCAGTTCACCTCCGAGCAGTACTTC	CASSPLQFTSEQYF
TRBV19	TRBJ1-1	-	15	-	TGTGCCAGTAGTCCGGACTCAGGAGGGAACACTGAAGCTTTCTTT	CASSPDSGGNTEAFF
TRBV11-1	TRBJ2-3	-	14	-	TGTGCCAGCAGCGCTGCCGGGCCCGCAGATACGCAGTATTTT	CASSAAGPADTQYF
TRBV5-3	TRBJ2-7	-	13	-	TGTGCCAGAAAGGGCCGAGGTGCCTACGAGCAGTACTTC	CARKGRGAYEQYF
TRBV7-9	TRBJ1-3	-	14	TRBD1	TGTGCCAGCAGCGGGACAGGGGTCGGAAACACCATATATTTT	CASSGTGVGNTIYF
TRBV15	TRBJ1-5	-	13	-	TGTGCCACCAGCTCTACAGGGAGTCAGCCCCAGCATTTT	CATSSTGSQPQHF
TRBV18	TRBJ1-5	once	13	-	TGTGCCAGCTCACTAGATAGCAATCAGCCCCAGCATTTT	CASSLDSNQPQHF
TRBV7-9	TRBJ2-4	-	14	-	TGTGCCAGCAGTTTAGGGGGGGCCAAAAACATTCAGTACTTC	CASSLGGAKNIQYF
TRBV5-1	TRBJ2-7	-	18	TRBD2	TGCGCCAGCAGCTTGGCCCCTAGCGGGGGGGGCTACTCCTACGAGCAGTACTTC	CASSLAPSGGGYSYEQYF
TRBV10-3	TRBJ1-4	-	14	TRBD1	TGTGCCATCAGCGGACAGGGGAGGGATGAAAAACTGTTTTTT	CAISGQGRDEKLFF
TRBV4-2	TRBJ1-2	-	14	TRBD1	TGTGCCAGCAGCCGCCAGGGGGATTCAGTAGGCTACACCTTC	CASSRQGDSVGYTF
TRBV12-3/TRBV12-4	TRBJ1-5	few	13	-	TGTGCCAGCAGGCAGGGTTCGGATCAGCCCCAGCATTTT	CASRQGSDQPQHF
TRBV28	TRBJ1-6	-	14	TRBD1	TGTGCCAGCAGTGAACAGGGGGGGAATTCACCCCTCCACTTT	CASSEQGGNSPLHF
TRBV7-9	TRBJ1-1	-	11	-	TGTGCCAGCGGGGGAAGGACTGAAGCTTTCTTT	CASGGRTEAFF
TRBV9	TRBJ1-1	-	14	-	TGTGCCAGCAGCGTAGGAGTGGGGAACACTGAAGCTTTCTTT	CASSVGVGNTEAFF
TRBV28	TRBJ1-1	-	13	TRBD1	TGTGCCACCAACAGGGGGCACGGCACTGAAGCTTTCTTT	CATNRGHGTEAFF
TRBV4-1	TRBJ2-3	-	14	-	TGCGCCAGCAGCCTCGGGCAGGGTTCAGATACGCAGTATTTT	CASSLGQGSDTQYF
TRBV6-1	TRBJ1-5	-	13	-	TGTGCCAGCAGTGACCCAGGCGCAGTGCCCCAGCATTTT	CASSDPGAVPQHF
TRBV7-9	TRBJ1-3	-	17	-	TGTGCCAGCAGCTTTAATCCGGGGAGGGCTGATGGAAACACCATATATTTT	CASSFNPGRADGNTIYF
TRBV27	TRBJ1-5	-	15	TRBD1	TGTGCCAGCAGTCCAGGGGACAGGGGAAGGAGGCCCCAGCATTTT	CASSPGDRGRRPQHF
TRBV27	TRBJ1-1	-	12	-	TGTGCCAGCAGCGGGATGACAAGTGAAGCTTTCTTT	CASSGMTSEAFF
TRBV5-1	TRBJ1-1	-	12	-	TGCGCCAGCAGCTTGGCCAATGGGATGGCTTTCTTT	CASSLANGMAFF
TRBV6-2/TRBV6-3	TRBJ2-2	-	14	TRBD1	TGTGCCAGCAGCTGGACAGGGGAAGGCGGGGAGCTGTTTTTT	CASSWTGEGGELFF
TRBV2	TRBJ2-5	once	16	TRBD2	TGTGCCAGCAGGGAGGGACTAGCGGGGGGACAAGAGACCCAGTACTTC	CASREGLAGGQETQYF
TRBV29-1	TRBJ2-7	-	12	-	TGCAGCGTTTTCGGGGGCTGGGGCGAGCAGTACTTC	CSVFGGWGEQYF
TRBV27	TRBJ2-1	-	20	TRBD2	TGTGCCAGCAGTTTATCCTACCGGACTAGCGGGAGTTATTCCTACAATGAGCAGTTCTTC	CASSLSYRTSGSYSYNEQFF
TRBV6-5	TRBJ2-7	-	14	-	TGTGCCAGCAGTTCGGCGGCCCCAACCTACGAGCAGTACTTC	CASSSAAPTYEQYF
TRBV10-3	TRBJ2-2	-	17	TRBD2	TGTGCCATCAGTGAGGCTAGCGGGGTACTAAACACCGGGGAGCTGTTTTTT	CAISEASGVLNTGELFF
TRBV28	TRBJ1-5	-	17	-	TGTGCCAGCAGTTTAATCCCCCGTAGGACTAGCAATCAGCCCCAGCATTTT	CASSLIPRRTSNQPQHF
TRBV30	TRBJ2-1	-	12	-	TGTGCCTGGAGTGTACACGTGGCCGAACGGTTCTTC	CAWSVHVAERFF
TRBV15	TRBJ2-1	-	18	TRBD2	TGTGCCACCAGCAGAGATATCATGACTAGCGGGCCGTACAATGAGCAGTTCTTC	CATSRDIMTSGPYNEQFF
TRBV9	TRBJ2-3	-	15	TRBD2	TGTGCCAGCAGCGCTAGCGGGGGGAGTGCAGATACGCAGTATTTT	CASSASGGSADTQYF
TRBV19	TRBJ1-2	once	15	TRBD1	TGTGCCAGTAGTATAGGGGGACAGGGAGACTATGGCTACACCTTC	CASSIGGQGDYGYTF
TRBV2	TRBJ1-1	-	13	-	TGTGCCAGCACGATACAGGGGAACACTGAAGCTTTCTTT	CASTIQGNTEAFF
TRBV5-6	TRBJ1-1	-	15	-	TGTGCCAGCAGCTTACTTGGGGAGATGAACACTGAAGCTTTCTTT	CASSLLGEMNTEAFF
TRBV6-5	TRBJ1-3	few	14	-	-	CASSSSDSTNTIYF
TRBV27	TRBJ2-1	once	15	-	TGTGCCAGCAGTGGAATGGGCGATCGCTACAATGAGCAGTTCTTC	CASSGMGDRYNEQFF
TRBV3-1/TRBV3-2	TRBJ2-1	-	15	-	TGTGCCAGCTCCGAGGTCCTCCGGGGAATAGGTGAGCAGTTCTTC	CASSEVLRGIGEQFF
TRBV9	TRBJ1-3	-	16	-	TGTGCCAGCAGCGTAGCTGAGGGAAACTCTGGAAACACCATATATTTT	CASSVAEGNSGNTIYF
TRBV19	TRBJ2-1	-	16	TRBD2	TGTGCCAGTAGTTTTCTGGGGAGGGCTTCCCTCAATGAGCAGTTCTTC	CASSFLGRASLNEQFF
TRBV5-8	TRBJ1-5	-	15	-	TGTGCCAGCAGCCGGGGGCTTGTTAGCAATCAGCCCCAGCATTTT	CASSRGLVSNQPQHF